This is a list of T cell receptor beta chains from one sample in a study of patients and donors after allogeneic stem cell transplantation. From the RT-PCR reads, TCRdb called clonotypes with MiXCR, one entry per CDR3 protein. The sample carries about 90,000 distinct CDR3 sequences, around 48% recorded once. Input material: blood, either unsorted or a sorted T cell fraction (not recorded which). The source of these receptors is a human donor who was either an allogeneic HSCT recipient or a stem cell or donor lymphocyte infusion donor (not recorded which). It is not recorded whose cells these are; they may come from a transplant donor. Each CDR3 is given with its conserved first and last residue. The D gene is left open where the match is weak. Not all rows give a size; the values are once, few, many and, for expanded clones, a class.

clone size | J gene | V gene | D gene | CDR3 DNA | CDR3 protein
- | TRBJ1-1 | TRBV5-1 | - | TGCGCCAGCAGCTTGGACTTCAACACTGAAGCTTTCTTT | CASSLDFNTEAFF
- | TRBJ1-2 | TRBV6-2/TRBV6-3 | TRBD1 | TGTGCCAGCAGTTACCCTGACAGGGCGGATGGCTACACCTTC | CASSYPDRADGYTF
few | TRBJ1-1 | TRBV12-3/TRBV12-4 | - | TGTGCCAGCAGTTTTTTGGACACTGAAGCTTTCTTT | CASSFLDTEAFF
- | TRBJ1-4 | TRBV7-3 | - | TGTGCCAGCAGCCCACCCGGGGGGGTAAAGGAAAAACTGTTTTTT | CASSPPGGVKEKLFF
few | TRBJ1-2 | TRBV4-3 | - | TGCGCCAGCAGCCAAGAAAGTCAGGACTATGGCTACACCTTC | CASSQESQDYGYTF
- | TRBJ2-7 | TRBV11-2 | TRBD1 | TGTGCCAGCAGCCCCCGGGACAGGTTTTACGAGCAGTACTTC | CASSPRDRFYEQYF
few | TRBJ1-2 | TRBV7-2 | - | TGTGCCAGCAGCTTACACTCCAACTCCCTTTGGGGCTCGGCCTACTATGGCTACACCTTC | CASSLHSNSLWGSAYYGYTF
- | TRBJ2-5 | TRBV27 | - | TGTGCCAGCACTTGGTCCTCGGGAGAGACCCAGTACTTC | CASTWSSGETQYF
- | TRBJ1-1 | TRBV3-1 | - | TGTGCCAGCAGCCCGCCAGGGAAGGGGCACACTGAAGCTTTCTTT | CASSPPGKGHTEAFF
- | TRBJ1-1 | TRBV5-5 | - | TGTGCCAGCAGCCCCCCCGGACAGATGAACACTGAAGCTTTCTTT | CASSPPGQMNTEAFF
- | TRBJ1-1 | TRBV29-1 | - | TGCAGCCTGGGCCTTGGGACGGTGAACACTGAAGCTTTCTTT | CSLGLGTVNTEAFF
once | TRBJ2-1 | TRBV5-1 | - | TGCGCCAGCAGCGCGACTAGATCCGGCTCGTACAATGAGCAGTTCTTC | CASSATRSGSYNEQFF
- | TRBJ1-5 | TRBV3-1 | - | TGTGCCAGCAGCCAAACGGGACAATCGGATAGCAATCAGCCCCAGCATTTT | CASSQTGQSDSNQPQHF
- | TRBJ2-5 | TRBV27 | TRBD2 | TGTGCCAGCAAAATAGCGGGAGGTTTGGAGACCCAGTACTTC | CASKIAGGLETQYF
few | TRBJ1-2 | TRBV28 | - | TGTGCCAGCAGACAGCTGACGGTGGGCTACACCTTC | CASRQLTVGYTF
- | TRBJ2-1 | TRBV29-1 | TRBD2 | TGCAGCGTCGGGACTAGCGGGAGAGAGTCCTACAATGAGCAGTTCTTC | CSVGTSGRESYNEQFF
- | TRBJ1-5 | TRBV5-5 | TRBD1 | TGTGCCAGCAGGTCCATTCCGGGACAGGGCAGTCAGCCCCAGCATTTT | CASRSIPGQGSQPQHF
- | TRBJ1-5 | TRBV4-3 | TRBD1 | TGCGCCAGCAGCCAAGAGAACAGGGGGGATCAGCCCCAGCATTTT | CASSQENRGDQPQHF
- | TRBJ1-2 | TRBV15 | - | TGTGCCACCCGAAGCATAAGTCCCTATCCCAATGGCTACACCTTC | CATRSISPYPNGYTF
- | TRBJ2-7 | TRBV10-3 | TRBD1 | TGTGCCATCAGAAGGGACAGCTCCTACGAGCAGTACTTC | CAIRRDSSYEQYF
once | TRBJ2-7 | TRBV28 | TRBD1 | TGTGCCAGCAGCCTCGGACAGGATTACGAGCAGTACTTC | CASSLGQDYEQYF
- | TRBJ1-4 | TRBV12-3/TRBV12-4 | - | TGTGCCAGCAGTTCTTTGTGGACGCGGCTGTTTTTT | CASSSLWTRLFF
few | TRBJ1-1 | TRBV29-1 | TRBD1 | TGCAGCGTTTCCGGGACAGGGATGAACACTGAAGCTTTCTTT | CSVSGTGMNTEAFF
- | TRBJ1-2 | TRBV12-5 | - | TGTGCTAGTGGTCCACGACATGACGGGTGGGACTATGGCTACACCTTC | CASGPRHDGWDYGYTF
- | TRBJ1-1 | TRBV7-2 | - | TGTGCCAGCAGCTTAGGGAAGTACACTGAAGCTTTCTTT | CASSLGKYTEAFF
- | TRBJ1-2 | TRBV6-5 | TRBD1 | TGTGCCAGCACCAATGGGCCGGACAGGAACTATGGCTACACCTTC | CASTNGPDRNYGYTF
- | TRBJ1-1 | TRBV12-3/TRBV12-4 | - | TGTGCCAGCAGTTTGGGTGAGACAGAACCTAACACTGAAGCTTTCTTT | CASSLGETEPNTEAFF
- | TRBJ1-4 | TRBV12-3/TRBV12-4 | - | TGTGCCAGCTGTAGGGCACCCCCCGGAGAAAAACTGTTTTTT | CASCRAPPGEKLFF
few | TRBJ1-4 | TRBV12-3/TRBV12-4 | - | TGTGCCAGCAGTTTGAAGACAGGAATGTCTGAAAAACTGTTTTTT | CASSLKTGMSEKLFF
few | TRBJ1-5 | TRBV6-1 | - | TGTGCCAGTGAGGGCTCCTTTAATCAGCCCCAGCATTTT | CASEGSFNQPQHF
- | TRBJ2-4 | TRBV25-1 | - | TGTGCCAGCTCCGCCATGCTGGGGAAAAACATTCAGTACTTC | CASSAMLGKNIQYF
few | TRBJ1-6 | TRBV20-1 | TRBD1 | TGCAGTGCTAACGGGGGGACAGGGTTCTCACCCCTCCACTTT | CSANGGTGFSPLHF
few | TRBJ1-4 | TRBV29-1 | - | TGCAGCGTACGCGGGATTGCCCCTGAAAAACTGTTTTTT | CSVRGIAPEKLFF
few | TRBJ1-5 | TRBV7-9 | - | TGTGCCAGCAGCTTAGGGACGGACCAGCCCCAGCATTTT | CASSLGTDQPQHF